Sequencing of this T cell receptor beta chain was carried out in a study of graft-versus-host responses after intestinal transplantation. Study at large: Each transplant was multivisceral, liver-intestinal, or isolated intestinal. All recipients got anti-thymocyte globulin induction, then tacrolimus and steroids for about three years.

CDR1 and CDR2 from the germline V gene are SNHLY and FYNNEI. V gave up 6 bases and J gave up 0 bases, with 12 bases separating them. This CDR3 has 15 amino acids. A word on this clone: Its antigen is unidentified.

General observations from the study: Recipient marrow harbored GvH clones, some of which surfaced first in ileum or blood. Peak levels of circulating GvH clones tracked with early post-transplant HvG declines.

Sequencing used immunoSEQ multiplex PCR; TCRdb keeps in-frame clones, though not all of them. There are around 90,000 clones in the sample; roughly 93% occur only once, and about 0.2% lies in the top ten. V gene TRBV2 combines with J gene TRBJ1-3; TRBD1 might be the D (6 bases). The sequencing here drew on unstimulated CD4+ T cells sorted from spleen or lymph node cells, taken before transplant. The sequence derives from a human donor who was the organ donor for an intestinal transplant. In nucleotides, the CDR3 is TGTGCCAGCAGCGAAACAGGGAGCTCTGGAAACACCATATATTTT. It translates to CASSETGSSGNTIYF.